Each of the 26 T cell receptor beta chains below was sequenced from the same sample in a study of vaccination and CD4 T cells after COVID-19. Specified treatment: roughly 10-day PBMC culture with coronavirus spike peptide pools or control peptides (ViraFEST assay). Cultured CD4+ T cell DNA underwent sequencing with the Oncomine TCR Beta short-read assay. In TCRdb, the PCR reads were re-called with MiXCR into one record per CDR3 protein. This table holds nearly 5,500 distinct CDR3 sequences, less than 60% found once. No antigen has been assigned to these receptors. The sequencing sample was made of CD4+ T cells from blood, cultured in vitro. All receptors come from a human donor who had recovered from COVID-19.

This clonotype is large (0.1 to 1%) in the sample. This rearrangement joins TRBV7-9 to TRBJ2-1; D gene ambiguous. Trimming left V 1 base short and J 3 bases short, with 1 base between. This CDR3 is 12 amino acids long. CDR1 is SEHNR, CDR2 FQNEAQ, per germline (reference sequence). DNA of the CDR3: TGTGCCAGCAGCTTAGACTACAATGAGCAGTTCTTC. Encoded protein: CASSLDYNEQFF.

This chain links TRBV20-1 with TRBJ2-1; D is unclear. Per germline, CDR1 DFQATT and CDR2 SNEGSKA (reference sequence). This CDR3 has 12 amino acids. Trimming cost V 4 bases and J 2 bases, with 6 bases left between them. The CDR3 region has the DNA TGCAGTGCTACCGACACCTACAATGAGCAGTTCTTC. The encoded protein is CSATDTYNEQFF.

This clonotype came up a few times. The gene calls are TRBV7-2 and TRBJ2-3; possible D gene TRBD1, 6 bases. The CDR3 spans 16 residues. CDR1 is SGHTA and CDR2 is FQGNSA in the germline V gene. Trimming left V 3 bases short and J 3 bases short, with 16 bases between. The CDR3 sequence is CASSFTGTISTDTQYF. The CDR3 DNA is TGTGCCAGCAGCTTCACCGGGACAATCTCAACAGATACGCAGTATTTT.

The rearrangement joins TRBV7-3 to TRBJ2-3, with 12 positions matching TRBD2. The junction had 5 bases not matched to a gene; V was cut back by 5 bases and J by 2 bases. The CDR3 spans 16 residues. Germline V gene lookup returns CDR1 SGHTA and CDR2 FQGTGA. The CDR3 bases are TGTGCCAGCAGCCTCGGACTAGCGGGATACACAGATACGCAGTATTTT. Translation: CASSLGLAGYTDTQYF.

The CDR3 reads CSASDTVTDTQYF. CDR3 nucleotide sequence: TGCAGTGCCAGCGATACTGTCACAGATACGCAGTATTTT. V and J are TRBV20-1 and TRBJ2-3; D not resolved. Germline V gene lookup returns CDR1 DFQATT and CDR2 SNEGSKA (reference sequence). The V gene lost 6 bases and the J gene lost 2 bases, with 12 bases spanning the gap. The CDR3 covers 13 residues.

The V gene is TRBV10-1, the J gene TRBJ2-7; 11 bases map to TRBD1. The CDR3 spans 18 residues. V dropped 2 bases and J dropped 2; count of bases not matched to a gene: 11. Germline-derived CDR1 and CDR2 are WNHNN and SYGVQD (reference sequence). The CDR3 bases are TGCGCCAGCAGTGAGAGGGGGGCCGGGACAGGGGGTCCCTACGAGCAGTACTTC. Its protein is CASSERGAGTGGPYEQYF.

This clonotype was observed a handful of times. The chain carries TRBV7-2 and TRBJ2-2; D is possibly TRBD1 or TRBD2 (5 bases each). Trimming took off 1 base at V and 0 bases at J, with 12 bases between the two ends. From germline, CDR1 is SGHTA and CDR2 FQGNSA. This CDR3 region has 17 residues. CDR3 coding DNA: TGTGCCAGCAGCTTAGGGGGACGCGTCACGAACACCGGGGAGCTGTTTTTT. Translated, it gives CASSLGGRVTNTGELFF.

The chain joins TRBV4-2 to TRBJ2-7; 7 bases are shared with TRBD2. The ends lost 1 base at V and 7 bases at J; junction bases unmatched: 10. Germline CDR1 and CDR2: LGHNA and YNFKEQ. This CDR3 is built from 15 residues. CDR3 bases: TGTGCCAGCAGCCAAGGTTCAGGCGGGGGTCTTGAGCAGTACTTC. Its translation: CASSQGSGGGLEQYF.

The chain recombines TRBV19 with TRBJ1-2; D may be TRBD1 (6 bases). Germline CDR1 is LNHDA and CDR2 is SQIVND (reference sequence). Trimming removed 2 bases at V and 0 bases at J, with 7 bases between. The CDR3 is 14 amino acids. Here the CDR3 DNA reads TGTGCCAGTAGTATAACAGGGACTAACTATGGCTACACCTTC. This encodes CASSITGTNYGYTF.

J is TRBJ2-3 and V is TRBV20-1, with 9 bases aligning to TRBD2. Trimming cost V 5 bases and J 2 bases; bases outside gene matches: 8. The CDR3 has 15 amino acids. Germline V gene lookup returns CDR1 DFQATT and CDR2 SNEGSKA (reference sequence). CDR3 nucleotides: TGCAGTGCTGGGGGGGCTAGCGGGGACACAGATACGCAGTATTTT. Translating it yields CSAGGASGDTDTQYF.

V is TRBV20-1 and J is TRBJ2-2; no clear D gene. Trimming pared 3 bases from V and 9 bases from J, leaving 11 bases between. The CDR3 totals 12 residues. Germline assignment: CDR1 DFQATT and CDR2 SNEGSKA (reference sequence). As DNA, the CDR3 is TGCAGTGCTAGTGACGGTTATAGGGAGCTGTTTTTT. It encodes CSASDGYRELFF.

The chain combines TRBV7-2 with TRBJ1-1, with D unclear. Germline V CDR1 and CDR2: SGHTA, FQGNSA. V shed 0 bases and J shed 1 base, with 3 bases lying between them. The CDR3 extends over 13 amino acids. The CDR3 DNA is TGTGCCAGCAGCTTAGCGAAGAACACTGAAGCTTTCTTT. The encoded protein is CASSLAKNTEAFF.

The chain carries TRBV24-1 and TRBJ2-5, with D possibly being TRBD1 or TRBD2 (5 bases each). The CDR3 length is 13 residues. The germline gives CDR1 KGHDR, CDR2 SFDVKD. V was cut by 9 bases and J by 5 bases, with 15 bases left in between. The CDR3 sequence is CATSPPGHETQYF. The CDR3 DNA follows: TGTGCCACCTCCCCTCCGGGGCACGAGACCCAGTACTTC.

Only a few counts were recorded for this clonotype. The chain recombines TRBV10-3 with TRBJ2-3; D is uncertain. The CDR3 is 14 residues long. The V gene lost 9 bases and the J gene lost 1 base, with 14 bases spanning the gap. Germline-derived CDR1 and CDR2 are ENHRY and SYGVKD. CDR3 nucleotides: TGTGCCATACAAACCTCCATCGGCACAGATACGCAGTATTTT. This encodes CAIQTSIGTDTQYF.

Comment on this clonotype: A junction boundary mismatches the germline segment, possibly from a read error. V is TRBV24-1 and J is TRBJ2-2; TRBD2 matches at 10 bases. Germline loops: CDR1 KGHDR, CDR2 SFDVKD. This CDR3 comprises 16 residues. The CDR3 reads CATSDPGLAPTEELFF. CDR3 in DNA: TGTGCCACCAGTGATCCGGGACTAGCGCCGACCGAGGAGCTGTTTTTT.

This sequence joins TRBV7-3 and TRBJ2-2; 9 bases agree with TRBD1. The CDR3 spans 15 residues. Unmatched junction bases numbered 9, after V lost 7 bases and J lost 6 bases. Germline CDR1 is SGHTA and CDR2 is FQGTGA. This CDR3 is CASTVGDRVAGELFF. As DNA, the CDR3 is TGTGCCAGCACAGTGGGGGACAGGGTAGCCGGGGAGCTGTTTTTT.

This chain's CDR3 is CASSDRAVPYEQFF. The CDR3 DNA follows: TGTGCCAGCAGCGATCGGGCCGTTCCTTATGAGCAGTTCTTC. V gene TRBV11-3 combines with J gene TRBJ2-1, with unresolved D. The germline CDR1 and CDR2 sequences are SGHNT and YENEEA. V shed 5 bases and J shed 8 bases, with 16 bases lying between them. CDR3 size: 14 residues.

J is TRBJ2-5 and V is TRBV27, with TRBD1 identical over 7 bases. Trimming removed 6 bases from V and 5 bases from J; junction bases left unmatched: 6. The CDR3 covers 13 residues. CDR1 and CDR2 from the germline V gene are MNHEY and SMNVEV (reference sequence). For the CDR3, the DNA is TGTGCCAGCAGGCAGGACAGGTCGGAGACCCAGTACTTC. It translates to CASRQDRSETQYF.

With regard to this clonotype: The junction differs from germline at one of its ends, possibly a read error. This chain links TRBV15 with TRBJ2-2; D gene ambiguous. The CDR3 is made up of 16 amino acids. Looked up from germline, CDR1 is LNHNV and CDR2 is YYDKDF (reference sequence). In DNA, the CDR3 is TGTGCCACCAACAGAGCGTTGGGTTTTGATGCCGGGGAGCTGTTTTTT. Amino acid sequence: CATNRALGFDAGELFF. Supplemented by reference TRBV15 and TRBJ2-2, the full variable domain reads DAMVIQNPRYQVTQFGKPVTLSCSQTLNHNVMYWYQQKSSQAPKLLFHYYDKDFNNEADTPDNFQSRRPNTSFCFLDIRSPGLGDTAMYLCATNRALGFDAGELFFGEGSRLTVL.

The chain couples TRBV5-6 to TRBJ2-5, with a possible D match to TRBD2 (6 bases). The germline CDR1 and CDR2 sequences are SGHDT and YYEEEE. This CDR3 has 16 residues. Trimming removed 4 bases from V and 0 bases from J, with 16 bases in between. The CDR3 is CASSPEVAVYQETQYF. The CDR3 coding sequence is TGTGCCAGCAGCCCGGAAGTAGCGGTTTACCAAGAGACCCAGTACTTC.

This CDR3 reads CSARDSNTEAFF. The DNA for the CDR3 is TGCAGTGCTAGGGATTCGAACACTGAAGCTTTCTTT. The chain is built from TRBV20-1 and TRBJ1-1; no reliable D call. V was trimmed by 3 bases and J by 1 base, leaving 6 bases between them. From germline, CDR1 is DFQATT and CDR2 SNEGSKA (reference sequence). The CDR3 contains 12 residues.

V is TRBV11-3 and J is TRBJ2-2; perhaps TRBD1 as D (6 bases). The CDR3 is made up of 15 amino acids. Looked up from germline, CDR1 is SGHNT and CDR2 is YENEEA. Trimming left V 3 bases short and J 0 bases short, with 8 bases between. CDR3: CASSFRTANTGELFF. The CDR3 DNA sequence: TGTGCCAGCAGCTTTAGGACAGCGAACACCGGGGAGCTGTTTTTT.

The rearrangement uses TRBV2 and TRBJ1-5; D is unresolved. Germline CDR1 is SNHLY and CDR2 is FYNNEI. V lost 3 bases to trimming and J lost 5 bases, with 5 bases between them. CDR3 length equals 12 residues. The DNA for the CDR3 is TGTGCCAGCAGTGACACCCATCAGCCCCAGCATTTT. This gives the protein CASSDTHQPQHF. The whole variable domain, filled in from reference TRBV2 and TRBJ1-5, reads EPEVTQTPSHQVTQMGQEVILRCVPISNHLYFYWYRQILGQKVEFLVSFYNNEISEKSEIFDDQFSVERPDGSNFTLKIRSTKLEDSAMYFCASSDTHQPQHFGDGTRLSIL.

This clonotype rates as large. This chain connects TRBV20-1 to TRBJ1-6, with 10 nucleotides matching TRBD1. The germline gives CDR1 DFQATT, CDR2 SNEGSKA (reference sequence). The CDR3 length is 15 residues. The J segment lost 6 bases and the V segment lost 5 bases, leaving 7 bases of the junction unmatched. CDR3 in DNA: TGCAGTGCTTCCGACAGGGGGCTAAGTAATTCACCCCTCCACTTT. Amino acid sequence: CSASDRGLSNSPLHF.

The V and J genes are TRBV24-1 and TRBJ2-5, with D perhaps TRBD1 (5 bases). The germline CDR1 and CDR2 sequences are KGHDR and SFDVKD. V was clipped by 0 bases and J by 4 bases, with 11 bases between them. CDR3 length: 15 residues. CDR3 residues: CATSDLSFDRETQYF. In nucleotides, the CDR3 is TGTGCCACCAGTGATTTGAGCTTCGACAGAGAGACCCAGTACTTC.

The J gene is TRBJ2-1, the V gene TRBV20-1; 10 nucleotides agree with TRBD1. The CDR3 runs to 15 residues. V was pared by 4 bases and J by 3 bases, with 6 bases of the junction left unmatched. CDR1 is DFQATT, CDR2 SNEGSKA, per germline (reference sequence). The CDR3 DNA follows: TGCAGTGCTACCGACAGGGGGCAGGGCTACAATGAGCAGTTCTTC. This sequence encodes CSATDRGQGYNEQFF.